Each of the 30 T cell receptor beta chains below was sequenced from the same sample in a study of cytomegalovirus exposure and HLA in healthy donors. The PCR used 60 Vbeta and 13 Jbeta primers. Generated by immunoSEQ multiplex PCR, the TCRdb table keeps only in-frame clones and is missing some. In total, the table holds around 50,000 clones. The sequenced sample consisted of PBMCs. All receptors derive from a woman in her forties in good health and CMV-seronegative.

The rearrangement joins TRBV19 to TRBJ2-1; TRBD2 aligns across 10 bases. From germline, CDR1 is LNHDA and CDR2 SQIVND (reference sequence). J gave up 7 bases and V 3 bases, and 9 bases lay outside the gene matches. This CDR3 contains 16 residues. The CDR3 nucleotides are TGTGCCAGTAGTATCACTGGGACTAGCGCCATGAATGAGCAGTTCTTC. This codes for CASSITGTSAMNEQFF.

J is TRBJ1-3 and V is TRBV4-3; possibly TRBD1 for D (5 bases). Germline CDR1 reads LGHNA; CDR2 reads YSLEER. V dropped 0 bases and J dropped 4 bases, with 7 bases sitting between them. The CDR3 extends over 14 amino acids. Written as DNA, the CDR3 is TGCGCCAGCAGCCAAGAAAGGGGCGGAAACACCATATATTTT. It yields the protein CASSQERGGNTIYF.

This chain connects TRBV9 to TRBJ1-3; 10 bases match TRBD1. Germline CDR1 and CDR2: SGDLS and YYNGEE. J was trimmed by 2 bases and V by 0 bases; bases with no gene match: 2. The CDR3 has 16 amino acids. Here the CDR3 DNA reads TGTGCCAGCAGCGTAGGGGGGACAGGGGCTGGAAACACCATATATTTT. Its protein is CASSVGGTGAGNTIYF.

The rearrangement links TRBV29-1 to TRBJ2-1; TRBD2 aligns across 16 bases. The ends lost 3 bases at V and 8 bases at J; junction bases unmatched: 10. This CDR3 is built from 17 residues. The germline V gene encodes CDR1 SQVTM and CDR2 ANQGSEA. The CDR3 sequence: CSVDSGTSGRAHYEQFF. The CDR3 coding sequence is TGCAGCGTTGACAGTGGGACTAGCGGGAGGGCCCACTATGAGCAGTTCTTC.

The CDR3 region has the DNA TGTGCCAGTGGACAGGGAAACGATCAGCCCCAGCATTTT. Its protein is CASGQGNDQPQHF. The chain recombines TRBV19 with TRBJ1-5; 8 bases are shared with TRBD1. V gave up 8 bases and J gave up 5 bases; unmatched junction bases: 5. Germline values: CDR1 LNHDA, CDR2 SQIVND (reference sequence). This CDR3 spans 13 amino acids.

The gene calls are TRBV5-6 and TRBJ1-2; weak D call: TRBD1 (6 bases). The CDR3 runs 13 residues. The V gene's germline CDR1 is SGHDT and CDR2 YYEEEE. V was trimmed by 5 bases and J by 3 bases, leaving 11 bases between them. The DNA for the CDR3 is TGTGCCAGCAGTCGGACAGAATACTATGGCTACACCTTC. It translates to CASSRTEYYGYTF.

The chain carries TRBV18 and TRBJ2-1; 12 positions agree with TRBD2. The V gene end was trimmed by 6 bases and the J gene end by 5 bases; junction bases not matched to a gene: 5. Germline CDR1 KGHSH, CDR2 LQKENI. CDR3 length: 15 residues. The CDR3 coding sequence is TGTGCCAGCTCCCCTAGCGGGAGGGGTGACAATGAGCAGTTCTTC. Translated, it gives CASSPSGRGDNEQFF. The full variable domain, rest sourced from reference TRBV18 and TRBJ2-1, is NAGVMQNPRHLVRRRGQEARLRCSPMKGHSHVYWYRQLPEEGLKFMVYLQKENIIDESGMPKERFSAEFPKEGPSILRIQQVVRGDSAAYFCASSPSGRGDNEQFFGPGTRLTVL.

This rearrangement joins TRBV5-4 to TRBJ2-7; 8 bases are a match to TRBD1. With V trimmed by 3 bases and J by 1 base, 6 bases remained unmatched. Germline V gene lookup returns CDR1 SGHNT and CDR2 YYREEE (reference sequence). The CDR3 consists of 15 residues. The CDR3 here is CASSSPQGVSYEQYF. The CDR3 DNA reads as TGTGCCAGCAGCTCACCACAGGGGGTGTCCTACGAGCAGTACTTC.

The J gene is TRBJ2-7, the V gene TRBV18; 13 nucleotides align to TRBD2. Germline lookup yields CDR1 KGHSH and CDR2 LQKENI. CDR3 length equals 15 residues. The trim removed 6 bases at V and 5 bases at J, leaving 7 bases unmatched. CDR3 sequence (DNA): TGTGCCAGCTCCCTTGGGACTAGCGGGAACAACGAGCAGTACTTC. This gives the protein CASSLGTSGNNEQYF.

The chain has TRBV11-2 and TRBJ2-2; 7 bases agree with TRBD1. The V segment lost 3 bases and the J segment 6 bases; nucleotides outside the gene matches: 7. The germline V gene has CDR1 SGHAT and CDR2 FQNNGV. This CDR3 region has 15 residues. The DNA of the CDR3 is TGTGCCAGCAGCTTTAACAGGGGCGAATCCGGGGAGCTGTTTTTT. Protein sequence: CASSFNRGESGELFF. The whole variable domain, filled in from reference TRBV11-2 and TRBJ2-2, reads EAGVAQSPRYKIIEKRQSVAFWCNPISGHATLYWYQQILGQGPKLLIQFQNNGVVDDSQLPKDRFSAERLKGVDSTLKIQPAKLEDSAVYLCASSFNRGESGELFFGEGSRLTVL.

In the case of this clone: Additional DNA sequences in this sample encode the identical CDR3. The chain couples TRBV5-6 to TRBJ2-5, with D uncertain. The CDR3 consists of 13 residues. V was trimmed by 0 bases and J by 1 base, leaving 4 bases between them. The germline gives CDR1 SGHDT, CDR2 YYEEEE. The CDR3 protein is CASSLGSQETQYF. CDR3 coding DNA: TGTGCCAGCAGCTTGGGCAGCCAAGAGACCCAGTACTTC.

The chain has TRBV27 and TRBJ2-7; 11 bases line up with TRBD2. CDR3 length: 15 amino acids. Germline lookup yields CDR1 MNHEY and CDR2 SMNVEV (reference sequence). Losses at the gene ends were 6 bases for V and 4 bases for J; bases not matched to a gene: 8. CDR3 amino acids: CASRHGASGRYEQYF. The CDR3 coding sequence is TGTGCCAGCAGGCACGGGGCTAGCGGGAGGTACGAGCAGTACTTC.

V gene TRBV2 combines with J gene TRBJ1-2; D gene uncertain. The V gene lost 6 bases and the J gene lost 4 bases, with 12 bases spanning the gap. The CDR3 is 13 amino acids. The germline V gene encodes CDR1 SNHLY and CDR2 FYNNEI. CDR3 loop: CASSPGSRYGYTF. In DNA form, the CDR3 reads TGTGCCAGCAGCCCCGGGTCCCGCTATGGCTACACCTTC. Together with reference TRBV2 and TRBJ1-2, the CDR3 gives the full variable domain: EPEVTQTPSHQVTQMGQEVILRCVPISNHLYFYWYRQILGQKVEFLVSFYNNEISEKSEIFDDQFSVERPDGSNFTLKIRSTKLEDSAMYFCASSPGSRYGYTFGSGTRLTVV.

This chain joins TRBV7-6 and TRBJ1-1; 7 bases agree with TRBD1. From germline, CDR1 is SGHVS and CDR2 FNYEAQ. This CDR3 region has 14 residues. The trim removed 4 bases at V and 5 bases at J, leaving 7 bases unmatched. The CDR3, as DNA: TGTGCCAGCAGCTCTCCCCAGACAGGGACTGAAGCTTTCTTT. It is translated as CASSSPQTGTEAFF.

J is TRBJ2-3 and V is TRBV6-1; 7 bases agree with TRBD1. This CDR3 region has 17 residues. J gave up 4 bases and V 0 bases, and 10 bases lay outside the gene matches. Germline V gene sequence: CDR1 MNHNS, CDR2 SASEGT. The CDR3 sequence: CASSEAGPGGWPDTQYF. DNA for the CDR3: TGTGCCAGCAGTGAAGCGGGGCCAGGGGGTTGGCCAGATACGCAGTATTTT.

The chain couples TRBV7-6 to TRBJ2-7; 7 bases are shared with TRBD2. The CDR3 runs 15 residues. Per germline, CDR1 SGHVS and CDR2 FNYEAQ. V was pared by 4 bases and J by 2 bases, with 8 bases of the junction left unmatched. The chain's CDR3 is CASSSGGRAAYEQYF. Written as DNA, the CDR3 is TGTGCCAGCAGCTCCGGGGGGAGGGCCGCCTACGAGCAGTACTTC.

DNA of the CDR3: TGTGCCAGCAGCCCCCGACAGGGAAGGGGCAATGAGCAGTTCTTC. Amino acids: CASSPRQGRGNEQFF. The V gene is TRBV9, the J gene TRBJ2-1; 7 nucleotides match TRBD1. Trimming cost V 4 bases and J 6 bases; bases outside gene matches: 10. Germline lookup yields CDR1 SGDLS and CDR2 YYNGEE. The CDR3 runs 15 residues.

The chain employs TRBV15 and TRBJ2-3; D is uncertain. Trimming pared 3 bases from V and 0 bases from J, leaving 7 bases between. This CDR3 has 14 amino acids. Germline values: CDR1 LNHNV, CDR2 YYDKDF (reference sequence). CDR3 residues: CATSSPTSTDTQYF. As DNA, the CDR3 is TGTGCCACCAGCAGTCCTACTAGCACAGATACGCAGTATTTT.

The chain joins TRBV6-1 to TRBJ2-3; perhaps TRBD2 as D (5 bases). With 2 bases removed from V and 4 bases from J, the gap between germline ends came to 13 bases. There are 15 residues in the CDR3. Germline V gene lookup returns CDR1 MNHNS and CDR2 SASEGT. CDR3 nucleotides: TGTGCCAGCAGTGAATTTAAGCTAGCCTCAGATACGCAGTATTTT. Its translation is CASSEFKLASDTQYF.

The chain employs TRBV4-2 and TRBJ2-1; D might be TRBD2 (7 bases). This CDR3 is 17 amino acids long. Germline V gene lookup returns CDR1 LGHNA and CDR2 YNFKEQ. Trimming cost V 4 bases and J 5 bases, with 21 bases left between them. CDR3 in amino acids: CASSLRGASHSDNEQFF. For the CDR3, the DNA is TGTGCCAGCAGCCTACGGGGGGCCTCTCATTCCGACAATGAGCAGTTCTTC.

This chain connects TRBV5-1 to TRBJ2-5; D perhaps matches TRBD1 (6 bases). V gave up 0 bases and J gave up 2 bases, with 8 bases separating them. The CDR3 consists of 14 residues. Germline values: CDR1 SGHRS, CDR2 YFSETQ. The CDR3 loop reads CASSLGGLQETQYF. In nucleotides, the CDR3 is TGCGCCAGCAGCTTGGGGGGGCTACAAGAGACCCAGTACTTC.

V gene TRBV19 combines with J gene TRBJ2-3; a possible D gene is TRBD1 (5 bases). V was trimmed by 7 bases and J by 4 bases, leaving 12 bases between them. CDR3 size: 13 residues. Per the germline V gene, CDR1 is LNHDA and CDR2 is SQIVND (reference sequence). CDR3 region: CASKLQGSDTQYF. The CDR3, as DNA: TGTGCCAGTAAACTCCAGGGTTCAGATACGCAGTATTTT.

The chain carries TRBV5-1 and TRBJ2-3, with TRBD1 as a possible D gene (5 bases). CDR1 and CDR2 from the germline V gene are SGHRS and YFSETQ. The V end was cut by 5 bases, the J end by 3 bases, with 7 bases between. This CDR3 comprises 12 residues. This CDR3 is CASRQGTDTQYF. CDR3 DNA: TGCGCCAGCAGGCAGGGAACAGATACGCAGTATTTT.

The CDR3, as DNA: TGTGCCAGCTCACCCACCGGGGACACTGAAGCTTTCTTT. Translating gives CASSPTGDTEAFF. V and J are TRBV18 and TRBJ1-1, with unresolved D. Germline V gives CDR1 KGHSH, CDR2 LQKENI. V lost 3 bases to trimming and J lost 3 bases, with 8 bases between them. The CDR3 has 13 amino acids.

The chain couples TRBV19 to TRBJ1-6; D call uncertain. The CDR3 length is 16 residues. CDR1 is LNHDA and CDR2 is SQIVND in the germline V gene (reference sequence). Trimming removed 1 base from V and 0 bases from J, with 7 bases in between. DNA of the CDR3: TGTGCCAGTAGTATAGGAGGCGGCTCCTATAATTCACCCCTCCACTTT. This sequence encodes CASSIGGGSYNSPLHF.

The chain employs TRBV7-9 and TRBJ1-6; TRBD1 aligns across 8 bases. The CDR3 is 17 amino acids. Germline trimming cut 6 bases from V and 4 bases from J; bases unmatched to any gene: 11. Germline CDR1 and CDR2: SEHNR and FQNEAQ (reference sequence). The CDR3 is CASRYGQGMGYNSPLHF. CDR3 nucleotides: TGTGCCAGCAGATACGGACAGGGAATGGGGTATAATTCACCCCTCCACTTT.

This sequence joins TRBV7-9 and TRBJ1-6, with 10 bases fitting TRBD1. Germline CDR1 is SEHNR and CDR2 is FQNEAQ (reference sequence). After removal of 5 bases from V and 10 bases from J, the junction contained 11 bases not matched to a gene. CDR3 length: 16 residues. The CDR3 DNA sequence: TGTGCCAGCAGCCCCGGATCTGGGACAGGGGACTCACCCCTCCACTTT. It yields the protein CASSPGSGTGDSPLHF.

This chain links TRBV7-3 with TRBJ2-2, with D perhaps TRBD2 (7 bases). The germline CDR1 and CDR2 sequences are SGHTA and FQGTGA. The CDR3 totals 16 residues. V shed 3 bases and J shed 0 bases, with 11 bases lying between them. CDR3 in DNA: TGTGCCAGCAGCTTCGGCGGGGGCGCGAACACCGGGGAGCTGTTTTTT. Residues: CASSFGGGANTGELFF.

The chain links TRBV5-1 to TRBJ2-7; 14 nucleotides match TRBD2. This CDR3 has 18 amino acids. With 5 bases clipped from V and 5 bases from J, the junction kept 15 bases outside the gene matches. Per the germline V gene, CDR1 is SGHRS and CDR2 is YFSETQ. CDR3 sequence: CASRGLTGLAGDGHEQYF. In DNA, the CDR3 is TGCGCCAGCAGGGGATTAACGGGACTAGCGGGAGATGGCCACGAGCAGTACTTC.

This chain links TRBV7-2 with TRBJ1-1, with 7 bases identical to TRBD1. The germline V gene encodes CDR1 SGHTA and CDR2 FQGNSA. This CDR3 has 15 amino acids. Trimming cost V 2 bases and J 4 bases; bases outside gene matches: 7. The CDR3 bases are TGTGCCAGCAGCTTAAGACAGGGATGGGGCACTGAAGCTTTCTTT. It codes for CASSLRQGWGTEAFF.